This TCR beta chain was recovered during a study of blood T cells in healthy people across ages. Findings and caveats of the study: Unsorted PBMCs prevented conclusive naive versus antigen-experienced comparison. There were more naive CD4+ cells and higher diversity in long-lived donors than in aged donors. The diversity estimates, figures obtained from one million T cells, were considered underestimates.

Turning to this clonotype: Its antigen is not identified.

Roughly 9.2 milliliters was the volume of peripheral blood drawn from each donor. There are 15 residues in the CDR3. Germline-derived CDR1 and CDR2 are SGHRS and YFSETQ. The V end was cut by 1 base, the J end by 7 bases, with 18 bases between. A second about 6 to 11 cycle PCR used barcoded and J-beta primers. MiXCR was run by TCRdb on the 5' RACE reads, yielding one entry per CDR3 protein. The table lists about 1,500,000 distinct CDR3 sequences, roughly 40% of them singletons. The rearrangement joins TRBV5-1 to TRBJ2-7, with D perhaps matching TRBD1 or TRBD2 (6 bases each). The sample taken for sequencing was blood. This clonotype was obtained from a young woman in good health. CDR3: CASSLNPGGHNEQYF. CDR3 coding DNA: TGCGCCAGCAGCTTGAACCCCGGGGGACACAATGAGCAGTACTTC.